This TCR beta chain was identified in a study of blood T cells in healthy people across ages. CDR1 is LGHNA and CDR2 is YNFKEQ in the germline V gene. This CDR3 has 16 residues. A J-beta primer mix and a sample-barcoded 5' primer were used in a second PCR of about 7 to 12 cycles. A minimum of 2.5 million CDR3-containing paired-end reads was obtained for each sample. TCRdb processed the 5' RACE reads anew with MiXCR; each CDR3 protein has one entry. The sample yields roughly 1,100,000 distinct CDR3 sequences, 20% to 25% seen once. These data were also reused for a study on T cells of mothers and their children. Turning to that study: A few healthy Caucasian mothers, along with their six children, were the donors. Input to cDNA synthesis comprised all extracted RNA, at a ratio of around 1.6 ug per 15 ul. Related mother and child pairs showed slightly greater overlap (not significant) than unrelated pairs did.

The sequence came from a girl aged 2 to 10 in good health. The chain links TRBV4-2 to TRBJ2-5; D possibly corresponds to TRBD1 (6 bases). The J call is in doubt because the DNA end fits TRBJ2-7 better. The sample comprised blood. The CDR3 here is CASSQDQAGVPNEQYF. CDR3 bases: TGTGCCAGCAGCCAAGATCAGGCAGGGGTCCCCAACGAGCAGTACTTC.